Listed below are T cell receptor beta chains from one sample, sequenced in a study of T cell responses to AZD1222 COVID-19 vaccine. Clones were sequenced by immunoSEQ multiplex PCR, and TCRdb holds only the in-frame ones, with some missing. The sample lists about 210,000 clones, approximately 94% seen once, with about 1.5% in the top ten. The source material was peripheral blood, sampled 28 days after the second dose of the MenACWY control vaccine. Receptor source: an adult who received the MenACWY meningococcal vaccine as a control. Each CDR3 is given with its conserved first and last residue. The order of the fields is CDR3 length, D gene, V gene, clone size, J gene, CDR3 protein, CDR3 DNA. D genes are given only for firm matches. The listing skips clone size in some rows; elsewhere it reads once, few, many or a size class.

cdr3_length: 14
d_call: -
v_call: TRBV11-2
clone_size: -
j_call: TRBJ2-7
cdr3_aa: CASSLGLSDSEQYF
cdr3_nt: TGTGCCAGCAGCTTAGGTCTTAGCGACAGCGAGCAGTACTTC

cdr3_length: 15
d_call: TRBD1
v_call: TRBV5-5
clone_size: -
j_call: TRBJ1-2
cdr3_aa: CASSLSARGPEGYTF
cdr3_nt: TGTGCCAGCAGCTTGTCGGCCAGGGGGCCGGAGGGCTACACCTTC

cdr3_length: 16
d_call: TRBD2
v_call: TRBV5-5
clone_size: -
j_call: TRBJ2-1
cdr3_aa: CASSPVTSGVGDEQFF
cdr3_nt: TGTGCCAGCAGCCCAGTGACTAGCGGGGTCGGGGATGAGCAGTTCTTC

cdr3_length: 16
d_call: TRBD1
v_call: TRBV4-1
clone_size: -
j_call: TRBJ1-2
cdr3_aa: CASSQETGSANYGYTF
cdr3_nt: TGCGCCAGCAGCCAAGAGACAGGGTCCGCTAACTATGGCTACACCTTC

cdr3_length: 14
d_call: TRBD2
v_call: TRBV27
clone_size: -
j_call: TRBJ2-1
cdr3_aa: CASSLAGGDNEQFF
cdr3_nt: TGTGCCAGCAGTTTAGCGGGAGGGGACAATGAGCAGTTCTTC

cdr3_length: 13
d_call: -
v_call: TRBV19
clone_size: -
j_call: TRBJ1-2
cdr3_aa: CAGSRVSGAGYTF
cdr3_nt: TGTGCCGGATCCCGGGTCTCTGGCGCTGGCTACACCTTC

cdr3_length: 14
d_call: -
v_call: TRBV5-4
clone_size: -
j_call: TRBJ2-5
cdr3_aa: CASSLGRTTETQYF
cdr3_nt: TGTGCCAGCAGCTTAGGACGGACAACAGAGACCCAGTACTTC

cdr3_length: 17
d_call: TRBD2
v_call: TRBV11-3
clone_size: -
j_call: TRBJ2-1
cdr3_aa: CASSPSLAGGPSGEQFF
cdr3_nt: TGTGCCAGCAGCCCCAGCCTAGCGGGGGGGCCGTCGGGTGAGCAGTTCTTC

cdr3_length: 15
d_call: TRBD1
v_call: TRBV6-5
clone_size: few
j_call: TRBJ1-2
cdr3_aa: CASSYSGTGHYGYTF
cdr3_nt: TGTGCCAGCAGTTACTCGGGGACAGGGCACTATGGCTACACCTTC

cdr3_length: 14
d_call: -
v_call: TRBV7-7
clone_size: -
j_call: TRBJ2-2
cdr3_aa: CASSFGRDTGELFF
cdr3_nt: TGTGCCAGCAGCTTTGGCCGGGACACCGGGGAGCTGTTTTTT

cdr3_length: 16
d_call: -
v_call: TRBV4-2
clone_size: -
j_call: TRBJ2-6
cdr3_aa: CASSQPPGAGANVLTF
cdr3_nt: TGTGCCAGCAGCCAGCCCCCTGGTGCCGGGGCCAACGTCCTGACTTTC